These 5 T cell receptor beta chains originate from one sample sequenced in a study of CXCR3-negative and CXCR3-positive naive CD8 T cells. Study conclusions and caveats: CXCR3-negative naive cells had less hydrophobic TRB CDR3s than did CXCR3-positive naive cells.

These receptors have no identified antigens. The authors made the TRB cDNA libraries by 5' RACE using UMI labels. Each CDR3 protein gets one entry in TCRdb, which reprocessed the 5' RACE reads and gives no DNA. Its table lists 130,000 to 150,000 distinct CDR3 sequences. Material for sequencing was naive CXCR3+ CD8+ T cells from blood. The subset here: CD45RO-CCR7+CD27+CD95- naive CD8+ T cells expressing CXCR3 (TNR3+). Receptors originate from a human donor in good health. Some clones in this sample may be carry-over from other donors' samples.

This chain uses TRBV12-3 or TRBV12-4 with TRBJ1-3. The CDR3 loop spans 15 amino acids. The CDR3 sequence is CASSQTLLSGNTIYF.

The chain combines TRBV7-2 with TRBJ1-1. The germline V gene encodes CDR1 SGHTA and CDR2 FQGNSA. The CDR3 length is 14 residues. The CDR3 sequence is CASSLIQLNTEAFF.

The gene calls are TRBV29-1 and TRBJ1-2; TCRdb reports TRBD1, a call that lacks DNA to check it against. Looked up from germline, CDR1 is SQVTM and CDR2 is ANQGSEA. The CDR3 contains 13 residues. The CDR3 loop reads CSVDPGRNYGYTF.

The J gene is TRBJ2-7, the V gene TRBV7-9. This CDR3 contains 12 residues. CDR1 is SEHNR, CDR2 FQNEAQ, per germline (reference sequence). CDR3 protein: CASSLGSGEQYF.

V gene TRBV20-1 combines with J gene TRBJ2-7; no DNA is available, so the TRBD2 call from TCRdb remains unchecked. Germline assignment: CDR1 DFQATT and CDR2 SNEGSKA (reference sequence). This CDR3 is built from 13 residues. The CDR3 protein is CSARGLASYEQYF.